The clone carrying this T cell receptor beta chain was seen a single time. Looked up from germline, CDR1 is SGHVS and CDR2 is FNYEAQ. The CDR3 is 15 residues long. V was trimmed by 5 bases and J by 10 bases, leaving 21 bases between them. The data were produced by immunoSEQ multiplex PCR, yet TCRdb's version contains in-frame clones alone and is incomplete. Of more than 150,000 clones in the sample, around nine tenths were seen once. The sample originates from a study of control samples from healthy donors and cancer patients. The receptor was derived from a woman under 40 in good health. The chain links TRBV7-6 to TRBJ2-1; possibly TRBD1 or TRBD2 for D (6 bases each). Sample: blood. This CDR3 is CASSPITRGGEEQFF. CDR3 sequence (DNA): TGTGCCAGCAGCCCCATAACCAGGGGAGGCGAGGAGCAGTTCTTC.